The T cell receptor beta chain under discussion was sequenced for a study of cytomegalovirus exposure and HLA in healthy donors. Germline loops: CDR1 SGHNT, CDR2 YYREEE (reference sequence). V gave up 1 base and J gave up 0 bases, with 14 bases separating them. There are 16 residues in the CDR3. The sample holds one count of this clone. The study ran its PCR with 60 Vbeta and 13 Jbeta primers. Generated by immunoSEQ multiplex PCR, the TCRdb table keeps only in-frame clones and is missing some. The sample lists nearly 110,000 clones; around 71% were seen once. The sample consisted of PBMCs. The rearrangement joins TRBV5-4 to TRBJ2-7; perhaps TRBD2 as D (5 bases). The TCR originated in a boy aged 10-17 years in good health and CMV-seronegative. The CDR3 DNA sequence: TGTGCCAGCAGCTTGTCGGGCGGGTCGAGCTCCTACGAGCAGTACTTC. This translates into CASSLSGGSSSYEQYF.